The subject of this entry is one T cell receptor (beta chain). The antigen remains unidentified. The source of the sample is a study of hypomethylating agent response in myelodysplastic syndrome. As for the study in general: Most often mutated was TET2, found in about 45% of the 11 patients.

Using immunoSEQ multiplex PCR, the repertoire was profiled, and TCRdb retains in-frame clones only, with some absent. The sample yields more than 4,500 clones, about 90% seen once. Whole-study results and caveats: Richness, rarefaction diversity and clonality did not change significantly after hypomethylating treatment. Possible novel MDS antigen recognition by shared GLIPH2 clusters needs experimental validation.

Sequences were derived from bone marrow, sampled before or after starting hypomethylating agent treatment for myelodysplastic syndrome (not recorded which). This sequence originates from a human donor with myelodysplastic syndrome.

CDR3 amino acids: CAISGEGNYGYTF. The CDR3 region has the DNA TGTGCCATCAGTGGGGAGGGGAACTATGGCTACACCTTC. The chain combines TRBV10-3 with TRBJ1-2, with D possibly matching TRBD1 (5 bases). Germline V gene lookup returns CDR1 ENHRY and CDR2 SYGVKD. The ends were cut back, 4 bases at V and 2 bases at J, with 8 bases in the middle. This CDR3 is built from 13 residues.